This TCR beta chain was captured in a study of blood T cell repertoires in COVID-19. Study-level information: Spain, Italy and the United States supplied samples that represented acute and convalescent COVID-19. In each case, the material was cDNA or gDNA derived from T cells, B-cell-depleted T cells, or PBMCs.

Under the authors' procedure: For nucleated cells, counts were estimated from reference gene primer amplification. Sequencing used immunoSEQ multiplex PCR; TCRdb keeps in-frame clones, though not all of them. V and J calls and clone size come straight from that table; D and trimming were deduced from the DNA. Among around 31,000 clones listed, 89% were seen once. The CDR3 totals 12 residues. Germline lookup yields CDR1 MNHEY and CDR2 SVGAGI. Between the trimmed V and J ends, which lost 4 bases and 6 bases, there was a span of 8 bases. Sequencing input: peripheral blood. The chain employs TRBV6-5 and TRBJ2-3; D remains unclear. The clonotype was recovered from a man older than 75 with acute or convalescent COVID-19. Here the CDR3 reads CASSWSGDTQYF. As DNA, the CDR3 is TGTGCCAGCAGTTGGTCCGGGGATACGCAGTATTTT.